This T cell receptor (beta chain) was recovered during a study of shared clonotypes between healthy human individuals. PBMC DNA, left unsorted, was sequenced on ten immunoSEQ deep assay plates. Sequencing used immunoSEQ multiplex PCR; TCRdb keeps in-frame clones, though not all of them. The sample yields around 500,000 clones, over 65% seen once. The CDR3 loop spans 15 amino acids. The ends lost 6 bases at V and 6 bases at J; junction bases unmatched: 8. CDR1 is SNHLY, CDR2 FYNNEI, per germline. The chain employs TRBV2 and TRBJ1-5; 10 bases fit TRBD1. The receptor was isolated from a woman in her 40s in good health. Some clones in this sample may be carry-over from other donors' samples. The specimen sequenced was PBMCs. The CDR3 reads CASSEGQGTGQPQHF. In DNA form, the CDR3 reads TGTGCCAGCAGCGAGGGACAGGGGACCGGTCAGCCCCAGCATTTT.